This T cell receptor beta chain was observed in a study of cytomegalovirus exposure and HLA in healthy donors. Study-level points and caveats: In a later analysis, specific HLA alleles were associated with approximately 17,000 TCR beta sequences at a 0.05 false discovery rate. Altogether, around 160 TCR beta chains were recorded as cytomegalovirus-associated.

CDR3 length equals 14 residues. V was pared by 2 bases and J by 2 bases, with 8 bases between. Germline-derived CDR1 and CDR2 are SGHKS and YYEKEE (reference sequence). Primers: 60 Vbeta forward and 13 Jbeta reverse. The repertoire was sequenced with immunoSEQ multiplex PCR; TCRdb's copy has only in-frame clones and lacks some. The sample holds about 180,000 clones; roughly 80% are singletons and the top ten take 2.4%. Details on this clone: Its matching antigen is unknown.

The receptor was derived from a male donor in good health and CMV-seronegative. The rearrangement joins TRBV5-5 to TRBJ1-5; D remains ambiguous. Source material: PBMCs. CDR3 sequence reads: CASSFSQGNQPQHF. CDR3 sequence (DNA): TGTGCCAGCAGCTTCTCCCAGGGCAATCAGCCCCAGCATTTT.